The rows below give T cell receptor beta chains drawn from one sample of a study of cytomegalovirus exposure and HLA in healthy donors. The data were produced by immunoSEQ multiplex PCR, yet TCRdb's version contains in-frame clones alone and is incomplete. The data hold 150,000 to 200,000 clones, with about four fifths observed a single time. The sequenced sample was PBMCs. The receptors here all came from a woman aged 45-65 years in good health and CMV-seronegative. The CDR3 runs from the conserved cysteine through the conserved F or W. A D gene is named only where the DNA matches it firmly. Expanded clones are given a class, and other clones once, few, many or no size at all.

J | D | length | size | V | CDR3 | DNA
TRBJ1-3 | TRBD1 | 15 | NA | TRBV18 | CASSPTGGDRNTIYF | TGTGCCAGCTCACCAACAGGGGGCGATCGAAACACCATATATTTT
TRBJ2-5 | TRBD2 | 15 | NA | TRBV5-1 | CASSRSGSIQETQYF | TGCGCCAGCAGCCGTAGCGGGAGCATCCAAGAGACCCAGTACTTC
TRBJ1-2 | TRBD1 | 14 | NA | TRBV28 | CASSPGGSLYGYTF | TGTGCCAGCAGTCCAGGGGGGAGCCTCTATGGCTACACCTTC
TRBJ1-2 | NA | 12 | few | TRBV6-1 | CASSEPMYGYTF | TGTGCCAGCAGTGAACCCATGTATGGCTACACCTTC
TRBJ2-5 | NA | 14 | NA | TRBV6-5 | CASSYSRDQETQYF | TGTGCCAGCAGTTACTCGCGGGACCAAGAGACCCAGTACTTC
TRBJ2-2 | NA | 14 | NA | TRBV7-9 | CASSLAFSVGELFF | TGTGCCAGCAGCTTAGCTTTCTCGGTCGGGGAGCTGTTTTTT
TRBJ2-2 | TRBD2 | 14 | NA | TRBV19 | CATYSGRVTGELFF | TGTGCCACCTATAGCGGGCGCGTCACCGGGGAGCTGTTTTTT
TRBJ2-1 | NA | 15 | NA | TRBV28 | CASSLSRTGYNEQFF | TGTGCCAGCAGTTTGAGTCGTACAGGATACAATGAGCAGTTCTTC
TRBJ2-3 | TRBD2 | 16 | NA | TRBV7-6 | CASRASGRLSTDTQYF | TGTGCCAGCAGGGCTAGCGGGAGGTTGAGCACAGATACGCAGTATTTT
TRBJ2-1 | NA | 10 | NA | TRBV25-1 | CAPTPGEQFF | TGTGCCCCGACCCCAGGGGAGCAGTTCTTC
TRBJ2-7 | NA | 12 | NA | TRBV7-8 | CASSFINNEQYF | TGTGCCAGCAGCTTCATAAACAACGAGCAGTACTTC
TRBJ2-3 | NA | 15 | NA | TRBV9 | CASSVVGGATDTQYF | TGTGCCAGCAGCGTAGTTGGGGGGGCCACAGATACGCAGTATTTT
TRBJ2-3 | TRBD2 | 17 | few | TRBV28 | CASSSPGLAGGADTQYF | TGTGCCAGCAGTTCTCCGGGACTAGCGGGGGGAGCAGATACGCAGTATTTT
TRBJ2-3 | NA | 13 | NA | TRBV16 | CASSQSQADTQYF | TGTGCCAGCAGCCAATCACAGGCAGATACGCAGTATTTT
TRBJ1-6 | TRBD1 | 16 | NA | TRBV27 | CASSSQGAGYNSPLHF | TGTGCCAGCAGTTCACAGGGGGCTGGCTATAATTCACCCCTCCACTTT
TRBJ2-7 | TRBD1 | 14 | NA | TRBV5-1 | CASSGTGQGSEQYF | TGCGCCAGCAGCGGAACGGGACAGGGGTCCGAGCAGTACTTC
TRBJ2-5 | NA | 16 | NA | TRBV27 | CASSQAGVAVQETQYF | TGTGCCAGCAGTCAGGCAGGTGTAGCGGTCCAAGAGACCCAGTACTTC
TRBJ1-1 | NA | 14 | NA | TRBV6-6 | CASRGGQLNTEAFF | TGTGCCAGCAGAGGTGGACAGCTCAACACTGAAGCTTTCTTT
TRBJ2-7 | TRBD1 | 17 | NA | TRBV29-1 | CSVEGGPTDRGLNEQYF | TGCAGCGTTGAAGGAGGGCCCACGGACAGGGGCTTAAACGAGCAGTACTTC
TRBJ1-1 | NA | 14 | NA | TRBV2 | CASSGVGGGDEAFF | TGTGCCAGCAGTGGAGTAGGGGGTGGGGATGAAGCTTTCTTT
TRBJ2-7 | NA | 15 | NA | TRBV7-2 | CASSFSTPDTYEQYF | TGTGCCAGCAGCTTCAGTACGCCGGACACCTACGAGCAGTACTTC
TRBJ2-2 | TRBD2 | 15 | NA | TRBV29-1 | CSGEGLAGTTGELFF | TGCAGTGGGGAGGGACTAGCGGGGACCACCGGGGAGCTGTTTTTT
TRBJ2-7 | TRBD2 | 16 | NA | TRBV14 | CASSQFGTSNSYEQYF | TGTGCCAGCAGTCAATTCGGGACTAGCAACTCCTACGAGCAGTACTTC
TRBJ1-4 | NA | 14 | few | TRBV19 | CASSPQALNEKLFF | TGTGCCAGTAGCCCTCAGGCCCTTAATGAAAAACTGTTTTTT
TRBJ2-7 | NA | 13 | NA | TRBV2 | CASSGGRAYEQYF | TGTGCCAGCAGTGGGGGCAGAGCCTACGAGCAGTACTTC
TRBJ2-2 | TRBD1 | 16 | NA | TRBV9 | CASSDRRTGEIGELFF | TGTGCCAGCAGCGACCGGAGGACAGGGGAAATCGGGGAGCTGTTTTTT
TRBJ2-7 | NA | 9 | NA | TRBV9 | CARPMDTTF | TGTGCCAGACCTATGGACACAACTTTC
TRBJ1-1 | NA | 14 | NA | TRBV29-1 | CSVVGASTSTEAFF | TGCAGCGTTGTGGGGGCGTCTACTAGCACTGAAGCTTTCTTT
TRBJ2-2 | TRBD1 | 15 | NA | TRBV5-4 | CASSSGQGDTGELFF | TGTGCCAGCAGCTCAGGACAGGGCGACACCGGGGAGCTGTTTTTT
TRBJ2-3 | NA | 19 | once | TRBV2 | CASSVWDIGERSLTDTQYF | TGTGCCAGCAGTGTGTGGGACATCGGGGAGCGTTCCCTCACAGATACGCAGTATTTT
TRBJ2-1 | TRBD2 | 15 | NA | TRBV5-1 | CASRYLADGNNEQFF | TGCGCCAGCAGGTACCTAGCGGACGGCAACAATGAGCAGTTCTTC
TRBJ1-5 | TRBD1 | 15 | NA | TRBV2 | CASTREGASNQPQHF | TGTGCCAGCACCCGTGAGGGGGCTAGCAATCAGCCCCAGCATTTT
TRBJ2-4 | TRBD2 | 15 | NA | TRBV5-4 | CASSTGTSGGSQPNF | TGTGCCAGCAGCACCGGGACTAGCGGAGGGAGTCAACCGAACTTC
TRBJ2-5 | TRBD2 | 16 | NA | TRBV4-3 | CASSQAAGGLGETQYF | TGCGCCAGCAGCCAAGCAGCGGGGGGGCTAGGAGAGACCCAGTACTTC
TRBJ2-1 | NA | 19 | NA | TRBV9 | CASSVVSGVGTGSYNEQFF | TGTGCCAGCAGCGTAGTATCCGGCGTTGGAACGGGTTCCTACAATGAGCAGTTCTTC
TRBJ2-1 | NA | 15 | NA | TRBV9 | CASSVVSGPYNEQFF | TGTGCCAGCAGCGTAGTGAGCGGGCCGTACAATGAGCAGTTCTTC
TRBJ1-1 | NA | 15 | NA | TRBV5-1 | CASSLALGVNTEAFF | TGCGCCAGCAGCTTGGCCTTAGGGGTGAACACTGAAGCTTTCTTT
TRBJ2-5 | TRBD2 | 20 | NA | TRBV7-8 | CASSPGGIPSGGPSPGTQYF | TGTGCCAGCAGCCCTGGAGGCATCCCTAGCGGGGGACCCTCCCCTGGGACCCAGTACTTC
TRBJ2-2 | NA | 15 | once | TRBV28 | CASSLVGFSTGELFF | TGTGCCAGCAGTTTAGTCGGTTTTAGCACCGGGGAGCTGTTTTTT
TRBJ2-1 | NA | 13 | NA | TRBV7-2 | CASSLGQFNEQFF | TGTGCCAGCAGCTTAGGACAGTTCAATGAGCAGTTCTTC
TRBJ2-7 | TRBD2 | 17 | NA | TRBV7-2 | CASSLALLAGGPYEQYF | TGTGCCAGCAGCTTAGCCCTCCTAGCGGGAGGGCCCTACGAGCAGTACTTC
TRBJ2-2 | TRBD1 | 16 | NA | TRBV9 | CASSAKGQGASGELFF | TGTGCCAGCAGCGCTAAGGGACAGGGGGCCTCCGGGGAGCTGTTTTTT
TRBJ2-7 | NA | 14 | NA | TRBV30 | CAWSVTGNSYEQYF | TGTGCCTGGAGTGTCACAGGGAACTCCTACGAGCAGTACTTC
TRBJ2-7 | TRBD1 | 15 | NA | TRBV27 | CASTPPGTVIGEQYF | TGTGCCAGCACCCCACCTGGGACAGTCATTGGCGAGCAGTACTTC
TRBJ2-6 | TRBD1 | 18 | NA | TRBV7-9 | CASSSWTGMTSGANVLTF | TGTGCCAGCAGCTCCTGGACAGGAATGACCTCTGGGGCCAACGTCCTGACTTTC
TRBJ2-3 | NA | 16 | NA | TRBV5-4 | CASRPERLSGTDTQYF | TGTGCCAGCAGACCGGAGCGCCTAAGTGGGACAGATACGCAGTATTTT
TRBJ1-5 | NA | 13 | NA | TRBV11-2 | CASSLDRGQPQHF | TGTGCCAGCAGCTTAGATCGGGGTCAGCCCCAGCATTTT
TRBJ2-7 | TRBD1 | 16 | NA | TRBV5-1 | CASSYELGQGSYEQYF | TGCGCCAGCAGCTACGAATTGGGACAGGGGTCCTACGAGCAGTACTTC
TRBJ2-7 | TRBD1 | 14 | NA | TRBV5-4 | CASSSQTGSYEQYF | TGTGCCAGCAGCTCTCAGACAGGGTCGTACGAGCAGTACTTC
TRBJ2-6 | NA | 14 | once | TRBV9 | CASSVASGANVLTF | TGTGCCAGCAGCGTAGCTTCCGGGGCCAACGTCCTGACTTTC
TRBJ2-5 | TRBD2 | 16 | NA | TRBV5-1 | CASSYGTSGGQETQYF | TGCGCCAGCAGCTACGGGACTAGCGGGGGTCAAGAGACCCAGTACTTC
TRBJ2-5 | NA | 15 | NA | TRBV16 | CASSPTVDRKETQYF | TGTGCCAGCAGCCCCACGGTGGACAGAAAAGAGACCCAGTACTTC
TRBJ1-1 | NA | 14 | NA | TRBV2 | CATFGGLTNTEAFF | TGTGCCACATTCGGGGGGCTTACGAACACTGAAGCTTTCTTT